This T cell receptor (beta chain) was sequenced for a study of Ad26.COV2.S vaccination and SARS-CoV-2 variants. Treatment described: about 20 received Ad26.COV2.S at low or high dose, single or two shots; five or six received placebo; per-sample allocation not given. Collection of samples fell on day 63 after the first vaccine or placebo injection. The length of the CDR3 is 13 residues. Germline-derived CDR1 and CDR2 are SNHLY and FYNNEI. Trimming removed 6 bases at V and 6 bases at J, with 12 bases between. This table comes from immunoSEQ multiplex PCR, and its TCRdb copy is limited to in-frame clones, with some not included. In the table there are 500,000 or so clones, 75% to 90% of which are singletons.

The clonotype comes from a person aged 18-65 years who received the Ad26.COV2.S COVID-19 vaccine or a placebo. V gene TRBV2 combines with J gene TRBJ2-1; a possible D gene is TRBD2 (5 bases). Here the sequenced sample was peripheral blood, taken in a trial of Ad26.COV2.S vaccine versus placebo. The CDR3: CASREDFVNEQFF. The CDR3 DNA reads as TGTGCCAGCAGAGAGGACTTCGTCAATGAGCAGTTCTTC. The full variable domain, rest sourced from reference TRBV2 and TRBJ2-1, is EPEVTQTPSHQVTQMGQEVILRCVPISNHLYFYWYRQILGQKVEFLVSFYNNEISEKSEIFDDQFSVERPDGSNFTLKIRSTKLEDSAMYFCASREDFVNEQFFGPGTRLTVL.